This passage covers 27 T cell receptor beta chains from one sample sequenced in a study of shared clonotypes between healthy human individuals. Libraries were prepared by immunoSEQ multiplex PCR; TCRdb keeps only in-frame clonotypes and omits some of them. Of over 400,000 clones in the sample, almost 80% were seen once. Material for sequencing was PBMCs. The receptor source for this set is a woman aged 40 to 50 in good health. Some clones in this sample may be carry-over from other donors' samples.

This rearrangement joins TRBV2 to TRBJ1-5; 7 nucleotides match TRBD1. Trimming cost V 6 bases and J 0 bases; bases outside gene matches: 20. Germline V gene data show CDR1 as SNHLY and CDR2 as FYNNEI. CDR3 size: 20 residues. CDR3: CASSGGAGQTSYYSNQPQHF. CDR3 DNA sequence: TGTGCCAGCAGCGGAGGCGCGGGACAGACGAGCTATTATAGCAATCAGCCCCAGCATTTT. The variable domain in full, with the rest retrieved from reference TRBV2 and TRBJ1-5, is EPEVTQTPSHQVTQMGQEVILRCVPISNHLYFYWYRQILGQKVEFLVSFYNNEISEKSEIFDDQFSVERPDGSNFTLKIRSTKLEDSAMYFCASSGGAGQTSYYSNQPQHFGDGTRLSIL.

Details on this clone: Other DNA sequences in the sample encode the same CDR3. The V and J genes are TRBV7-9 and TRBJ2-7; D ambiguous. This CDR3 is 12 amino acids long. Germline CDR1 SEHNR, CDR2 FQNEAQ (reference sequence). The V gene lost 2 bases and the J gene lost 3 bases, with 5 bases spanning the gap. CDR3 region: CASSLTVYEQYF. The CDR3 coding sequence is TGTGCCAGCAGCTTAACGGTCTACGAGCAGTACTTC.

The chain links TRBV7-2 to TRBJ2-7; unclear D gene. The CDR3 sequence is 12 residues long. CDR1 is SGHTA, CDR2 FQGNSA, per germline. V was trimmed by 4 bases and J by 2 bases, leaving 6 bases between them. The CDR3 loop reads CASSSQPYEQYF. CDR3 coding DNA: TGTGCCAGCAGCTCCCAGCCCTACGAGCAGTACTTC. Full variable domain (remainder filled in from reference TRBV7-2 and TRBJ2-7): GAGVSQSPSNKVTEKGKDVELRCDPISGHTALYWYRQSLGQGLEFLIYFQGNSAPDKSGLPSDRFSAERTGGSVSTLTIQRTQQEDSAVYLCASSSQPYEQYFGPGTRLTVT.

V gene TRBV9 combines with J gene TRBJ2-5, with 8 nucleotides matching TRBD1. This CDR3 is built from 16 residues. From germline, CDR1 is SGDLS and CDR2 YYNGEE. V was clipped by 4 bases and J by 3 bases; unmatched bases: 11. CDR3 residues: CASSPKWTGTKETQYF. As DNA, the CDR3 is TGTGCCAGCAGCCCAAAATGGACAGGGACAAAAGAGACCCAGTACTTC.

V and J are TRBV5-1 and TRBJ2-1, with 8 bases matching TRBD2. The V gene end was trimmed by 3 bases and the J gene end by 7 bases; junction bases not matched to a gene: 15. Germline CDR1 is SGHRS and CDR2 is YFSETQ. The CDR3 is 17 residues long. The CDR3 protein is CASSSGVVTGGINEQFF. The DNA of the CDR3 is TGCGCCAGCAGCTCCGGAGTCGTAACGGGAGGGATAAATGAGCAGTTCTTC.

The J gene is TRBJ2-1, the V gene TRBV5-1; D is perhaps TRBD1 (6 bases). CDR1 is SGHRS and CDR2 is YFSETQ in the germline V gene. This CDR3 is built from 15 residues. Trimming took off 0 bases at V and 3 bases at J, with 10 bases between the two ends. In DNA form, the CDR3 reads TGCGCCAGCAGCTTGGGCAGGGGAGTCTACAATGAGCAGTTCTTC. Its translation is CASSLGRGVYNEQFF. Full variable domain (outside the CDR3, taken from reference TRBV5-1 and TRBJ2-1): KAGVTQTPRYLIKTRGQQVTLSCSPISGHRSVSWYQQTPGQGLQFLFEYFSETQRNKGNFPGRFSGRQFSNSRSEMNVSTLELGDSALYLCASSLGRGVYNEQFFGPGTRLTVL.

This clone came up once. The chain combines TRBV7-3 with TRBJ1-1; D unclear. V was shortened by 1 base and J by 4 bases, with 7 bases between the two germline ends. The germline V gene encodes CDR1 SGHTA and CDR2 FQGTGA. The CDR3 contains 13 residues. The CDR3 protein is CASSLNRITEAFF. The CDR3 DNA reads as TGTGCCAGCAGCTTAAATCGTATCACTGAAGCTTTCTTT.

The CDR3 protein is CASSSRLAATYEQYF. The CDR3 coding sequence is TGTGCCAGCAGCTCACGACTAGCGGCTACCTACGAGCAGTACTTC. This chain links TRBV7-3 with TRBJ2-7, with 9 bases identical to TRBD2. The germline V gene has CDR1 SGHTA and CDR2 FQGTGA. CDR3 length: 15 amino acids. V shed 4 bases, J shed 2 bases, and the junction held 6 bases outside the gene matches.

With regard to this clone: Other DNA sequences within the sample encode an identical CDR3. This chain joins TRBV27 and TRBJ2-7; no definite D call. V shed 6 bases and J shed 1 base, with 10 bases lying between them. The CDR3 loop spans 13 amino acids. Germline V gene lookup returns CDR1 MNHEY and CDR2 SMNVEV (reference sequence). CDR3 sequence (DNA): TGTGCCAGCAGCCCCCCCGGTTCCTACGAGCAGTACTTC. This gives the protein CASSPPGSYEQYF.

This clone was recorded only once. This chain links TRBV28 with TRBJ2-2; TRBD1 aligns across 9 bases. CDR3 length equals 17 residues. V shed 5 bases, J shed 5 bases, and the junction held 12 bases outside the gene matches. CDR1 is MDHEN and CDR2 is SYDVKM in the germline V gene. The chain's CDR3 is CASSPVEGTGSTGELFF. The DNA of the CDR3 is TGTGCCAGCAGTCCAGTCGAAGGGACAGGGAGTACCGGGGAGCTGTTTTTT. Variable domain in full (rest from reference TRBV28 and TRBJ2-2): DVKVTQSSRYLVKRTGEKVFLECVQDMDHENMFWYRQDPGLGLRLIYFSYDVKMKEKGDIPEGYSVSREKKERFSLILESASTNQTSMYLCASSPVEGTGSTGELFFGEGSRLTVL.

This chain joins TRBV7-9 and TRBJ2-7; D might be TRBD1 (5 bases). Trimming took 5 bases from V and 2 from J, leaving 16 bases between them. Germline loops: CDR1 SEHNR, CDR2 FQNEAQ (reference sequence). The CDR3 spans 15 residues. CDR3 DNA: TGTGCCAGCAGCCTACCCTCCGGACATCCCTACGAGCAGTACTTC. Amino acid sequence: CASSLPSGHPYEQYF. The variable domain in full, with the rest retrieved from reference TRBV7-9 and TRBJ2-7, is DTGVSQNPRHKITKRGQNVTFRCDPISEHNRLYWYRQTLGQGPEFLTYFQNEAQLEKSRLLSDRFSAERPKGSFSTLEIQRTEQGDSAMYLCASSLPSGHPYEQYFGPGTRLTVT.

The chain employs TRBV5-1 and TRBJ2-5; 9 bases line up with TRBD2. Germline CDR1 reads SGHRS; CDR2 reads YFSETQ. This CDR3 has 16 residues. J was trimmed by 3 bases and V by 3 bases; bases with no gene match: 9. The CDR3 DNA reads TGCGCCAGCAGCTGGGGGGCGGGAGGGCCCGAAGAGACCCAGTACTTC. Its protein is CASSWGAGGPEETQYF. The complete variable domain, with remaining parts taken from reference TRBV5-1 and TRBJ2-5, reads KAGVTQTPRYLIKTRGQQVTLSCSPISGHRSVSWYQQTPGQGLQFLFEYFSETQRNKGNFPGRFSGRQFSNSRSEMNVSTLELGDSALYLCASSWGAGGPEETQYFGPGTRLLVL.

DNA of the CDR3: TGCGCCAGCAGCCCGGGACAGGGTCCCCTCGATGGCTACACCTTC. Its protein is CASSPGQGPLDGYTF. The chain carries TRBV5-1 and TRBJ1-2, with 9 bases aligning to TRBD1. Looked up from germline, CDR1 is SGHRS and CDR2 is YFSETQ. The length of the CDR3 is 15 residues. Trimming at V came to 4 bases and at J to 6 bases, leaving 10 bases not matched to a gene.

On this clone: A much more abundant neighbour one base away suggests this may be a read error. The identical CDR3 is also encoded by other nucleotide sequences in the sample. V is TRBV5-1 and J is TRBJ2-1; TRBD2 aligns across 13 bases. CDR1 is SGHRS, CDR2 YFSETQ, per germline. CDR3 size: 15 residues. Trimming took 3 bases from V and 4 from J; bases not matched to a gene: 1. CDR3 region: CASSSGLAGYNEQFF. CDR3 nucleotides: TGCGCCAGCAGCTCGGGACTAGCGGGATACAATGAGCAGTTCTTC.

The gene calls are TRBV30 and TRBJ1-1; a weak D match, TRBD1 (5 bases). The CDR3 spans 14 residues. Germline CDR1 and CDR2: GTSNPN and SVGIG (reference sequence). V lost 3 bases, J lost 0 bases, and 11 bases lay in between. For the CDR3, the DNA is TGTGCCTGGAGCGTGTGGGGCTTGAACACTGAAGCTTTCTTT. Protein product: CAWSVWGLNTEAFF.

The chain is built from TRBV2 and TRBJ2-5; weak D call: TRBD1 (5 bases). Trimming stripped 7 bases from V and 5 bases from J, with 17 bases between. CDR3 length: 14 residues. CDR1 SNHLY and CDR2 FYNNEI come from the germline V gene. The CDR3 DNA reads TGTGCCAGCACTCGACCCCAGGGTTTGGAGACCCAGTACTTC. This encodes CASTRPQGLETQYF.

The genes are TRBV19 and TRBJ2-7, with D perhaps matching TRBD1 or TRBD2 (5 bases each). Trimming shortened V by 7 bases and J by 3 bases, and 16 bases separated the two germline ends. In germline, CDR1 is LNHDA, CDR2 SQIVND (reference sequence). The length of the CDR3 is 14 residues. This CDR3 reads CASNTGAPSYEQYF. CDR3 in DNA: TGTGCCAGTAATACCGGGGCACCCAGCTACGAGCAGTACTTC.

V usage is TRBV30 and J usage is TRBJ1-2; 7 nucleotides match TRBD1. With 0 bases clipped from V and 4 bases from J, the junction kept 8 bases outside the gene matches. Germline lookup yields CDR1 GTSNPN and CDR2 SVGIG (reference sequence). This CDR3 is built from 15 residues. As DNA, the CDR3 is TGTGCCTGGAGTGTAAAAGGACAGGTTCCCTATGGCTACACCTTC. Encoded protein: CAWSVKGQVPYGYTF.

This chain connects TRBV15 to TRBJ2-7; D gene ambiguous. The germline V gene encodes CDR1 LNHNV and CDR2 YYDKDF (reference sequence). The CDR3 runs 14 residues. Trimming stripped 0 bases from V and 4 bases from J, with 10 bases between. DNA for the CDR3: TGTGCCACCAGCAGAGATTTGGTCGATTACGAGCAGTACTTC. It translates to CATSRDLVDYEQYF.

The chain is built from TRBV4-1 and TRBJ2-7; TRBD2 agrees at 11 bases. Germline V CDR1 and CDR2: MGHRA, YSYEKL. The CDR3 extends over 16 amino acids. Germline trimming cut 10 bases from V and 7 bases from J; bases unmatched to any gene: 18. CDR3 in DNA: TGCGCCATCGAACCCCCCGGGACTAGCGGATTTTTGGAGCAGTACTTC. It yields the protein CAIEPPGTSGFLEQYF.

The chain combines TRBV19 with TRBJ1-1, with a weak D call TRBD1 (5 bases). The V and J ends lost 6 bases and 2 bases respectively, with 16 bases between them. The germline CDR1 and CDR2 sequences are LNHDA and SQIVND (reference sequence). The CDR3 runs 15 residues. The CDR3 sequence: CASRNNGGANTEAFF. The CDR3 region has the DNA TGTGCCAGTAGGAATAATGGGGGTGCTAACACTGAAGCTTTCTTT.

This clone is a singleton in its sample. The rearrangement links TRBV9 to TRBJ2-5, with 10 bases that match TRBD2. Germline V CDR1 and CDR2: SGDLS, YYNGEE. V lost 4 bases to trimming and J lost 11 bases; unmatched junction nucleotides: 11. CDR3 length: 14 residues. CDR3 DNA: TGTGCCAGCAGCCCAGCGGGAGGGCCGGAGGAGCAGTACTTC. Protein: CASSPAGGPEEQYF.

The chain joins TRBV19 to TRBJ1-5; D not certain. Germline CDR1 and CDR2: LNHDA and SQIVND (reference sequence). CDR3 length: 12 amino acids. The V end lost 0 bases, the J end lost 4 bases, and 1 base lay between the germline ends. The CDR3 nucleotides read TGTGCCAGTAGTATAGATAATCAGCCCCAGCATTTT. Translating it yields CASSIDNQPQHF.

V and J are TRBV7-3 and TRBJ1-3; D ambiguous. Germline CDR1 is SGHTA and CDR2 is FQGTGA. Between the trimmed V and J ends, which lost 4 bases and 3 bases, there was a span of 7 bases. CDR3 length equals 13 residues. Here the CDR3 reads CASSSSGGNTIYF. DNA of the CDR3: TGTGCCAGCAGCTCCAGCGGTGGAAACACCATATATTTT.

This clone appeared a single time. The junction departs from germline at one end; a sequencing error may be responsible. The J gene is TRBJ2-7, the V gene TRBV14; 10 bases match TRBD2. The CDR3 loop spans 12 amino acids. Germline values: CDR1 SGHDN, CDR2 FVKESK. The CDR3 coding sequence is TGTGCCAGCAGCCTTCCTAGCGGGAGCGTCTTCTTC. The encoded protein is CASSLPSGSVFF.

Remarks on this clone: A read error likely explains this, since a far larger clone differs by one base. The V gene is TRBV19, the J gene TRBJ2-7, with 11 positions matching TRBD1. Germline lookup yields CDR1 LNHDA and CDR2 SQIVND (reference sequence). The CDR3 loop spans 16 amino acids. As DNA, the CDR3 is TGTGCCAGTAGTGTCACCGGGACAGGGGGTTCCTACGAGCAGTGCTTC. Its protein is CASSVTGTGGSYEQCF.

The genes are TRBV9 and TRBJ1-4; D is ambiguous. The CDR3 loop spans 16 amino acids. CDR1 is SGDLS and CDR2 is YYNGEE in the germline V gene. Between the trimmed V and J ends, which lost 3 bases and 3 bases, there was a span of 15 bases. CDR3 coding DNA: TGTGCCAGCAGCGCGAGGCCGGGCGGGGCTAATGAAAAACTGTTTTTT. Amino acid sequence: CASSARPGGANEKLFF.